What follows are 14 T cell receptor beta chains derived from one specimen sequenced in a study of CD8+ T cells in alopecia areata (dated by TCRdb to 2016 to 2019). The intended sense of this specimen's treatment or condition label: oral pan-JAK inhibitor, 5-10 mg twice daily. The library was produced with the immunoSEQ multiplex PCR assay. To provide template for TCR sequencing, every sample had RNA extracted and reverse transcribed into cDNA. Here the immuneACCESS table is served through TCRdb, limited to in-frame sequences with V and J called. Missing clones are a known gap in these copies; in checked studies unresolved V genes cover under half, and the rest lacks a known reason. In all, the sample holds some 190,000 clones, and 40% to 55% of those were seen once. The ten biggest clones cover 10% of the sample. The material sequenced was CD8+ T cells sorted from blood, taken between weeks 51 and 54, from a patient treated with tofacitinib. The receptors shown here come from a human donor with alopecia areata.

The chain has TRBV5-1 and TRBJ2-1; 11 bases agree with TRBD2. CDR3 length equals 15 residues. The germline CDR1 and CDR2 sequences are SGHRS and YFSETQ. Losses at the gene ends were 4 bases for V and 6 bases for J; bases not matched to a gene: 6. The CDR3 DNA reads as TGCGCCAGCAGCCTCCCTCTAGCGGGGGGCAATGAGCAGTTCTTC. Protein product: CASSLPLAGGNEQFF.

The chain employs TRBV4-2 and TRBJ2-3; 15 bases agree with TRBD2. The CDR3 extends over 19 amino acids. CDR1 LGHNA and CDR2 YNFKEQ come from the germline V gene. Germline trimming cut 5 bases from V and 6 bases from J; bases unmatched to any gene: 15. The CDR3 DNA is TGTGCCAGCAGCGCCCCGGGACTAGCGGGGGGCGACCACGTCGATACGCAGTATTTT. This translates into CASSAPGLAGGDHVDTQYF.

The chain is built from TRBV11-2 and TRBJ2-7; D not resolved. Germline V lookup: CDR1 SGHAT, CDR2 FQNNGV. V was cut by 0 bases and J by 4 bases, with 4 bases left in between. This CDR3 is built from 12 residues. The CDR3: CASSLDLYEQYF. The CDR3 region has the DNA TGTGCCAGCAGCTTAGATCTTTACGAGCAGTACTTC. The full variable domain, rest sourced from reference TRBV11-2 and TRBJ2-7, is EAGVAQSPRYKIIEKRQSVAFWCNPISGHATLYWYQQILGQGPKLLIQFQNNGVVDDSQLPKDRFSAERLKGVDSTLKIQPAKLEDSAVYLCASSLDLYEQYFGPGTRLTVT.

The chain combines TRBV27 with TRBJ2-7; the D is unclear. The CDR3 covers 14 residues. The germline CDR1 and CDR2 sequences are MNHEY and SMNVEV (reference sequence). Trimming stripped 0 bases from V and 3 bases from J, with 9 bases between. This chain's CDR3 is CASSLSLLDYEQYF. CDR3 in DNA: TGTGCCAGCAGTTTATCGTTGCTCGACTACGAGCAGTACTTC.

The chain combines TRBV7-9 with TRBJ2-2; 10 nucleotides agree with TRBD1. The CDR3 totals 16 residues. Germline values: CDR1 SEHNR, CDR2 FQNEAQ (reference sequence). With V trimmed by 4 bases and J by 2 bases, 4 bases remained unmatched. In DNA form, the CDR3 reads TGTGCCAGCAGCTACGGGACAGGGGCTAACACCGGGGAGCTGTTTTTT. It codes for CASSYGTGANTGELFF.

The chain uses TRBV18 and TRBJ1-1; no clear D. This CDR3 contains 14 residues. Trimming removed 3 bases at V and 1 base at J, with 9 bases between. Germline V gene sequence: CDR1 KGHSH, CDR2 LQKENI. The CDR3 bases are TGTGCCAGCTCACCCGGGCAGAGGAACACTGAAGCTTTCTTT. Protein sequence: CASSPGQRNTEAFF. Supplemented by reference TRBV18 and TRBJ1-1, the full variable domain reads NAGVMQNPRHLVRRRGQEARLRCSPMKGHSHVYWYRQLPEEGLKFMVYLQKENIIDESGMPKERFSAEFPKEGPSILRIQQVVRGDSAAYFCASSPGQRNTEAFFGQGTRLTVV.

The chain uses TRBV30 and TRBJ2-7; a possible D gene is TRBD2 (5 bases). The ends were cut back, 5 bases at V and 7 bases at J, with 15 bases in the middle. Germline assignment: CDR1 GTSNPN and CDR2 SVGIG (reference sequence). There are 12 residues in the CDR3. The CDR3 is CAWDYSGWEQYF. The CDR3 DNA reads as TGTGCCTGGGACTACTCAGGCTGGGAGCAGTACTTC.

The chain combines TRBV27 with TRBJ2-2; TRBD2 is a possible D gene (5 bases). This CDR3 has 15 amino acids. Per germline, CDR1 MNHEY and CDR2 SMNVEV (reference sequence). V gave up 7 bases and J gave up 4 bases, with 16 bases separating them. CDR3 sequence: CASTPWGEGTGELFF. The CDR3 DNA sequence: TGTGCCAGCACCCCATGGGGAGAAGGCACCGGGGAGCTGTTTTTT.

V usage is TRBV15 and J usage is TRBJ2-6, with D possibly matching TRBD2 (5 bases). Trimming took 0 bases from V and 0 from J, leaving 12 bases between them. Germline-derived CDR1 and CDR2 are LNHNV and YYDKDF (reference sequence). The CDR3 is 18 amino acids. In DNA form, the CDR3 reads TGTGCCACCAGCAGAGATCTGGACTCTCGCTCTGGGGCCAACGTCCTGACTTTC. Encoded protein: CATSRDLDSRSGANVLTF.

The genes are TRBV5-1 and TRBJ2-1; D may correspond to TRBD1 or TRBD2 (5 bases each). The CDR3 totals 15 residues. Looked up from germline, CDR1 is SGHRS and CDR2 is YFSETQ. V dropped 3 bases and J dropped 4 bases, with 14 bases sitting between them. In DNA, the CDR3 is TGCGCCAGCAGCTGGGGGTCCGGGGAATACAATGAGCAGTTCTTC. As protein: CASSWGSGEYNEQFF.

The J gene is TRBJ2-1, the V gene TRBV5-1; TRBD2 agrees at 7 bases. This CDR3 has 15 amino acids. J gave up 3 bases and V 2 bases, and 5 bases lay outside the gene matches. Germline V lookup: CDR1 SGHRS, CDR2 YFSETQ. The CDR3 bases are TGCGCCAGCAGCTTCACCGGGGGGAGCTACAATGAGCAGTTCTTC. This codes for CASSFTGGSYNEQFF.

The rearrangement links TRBV4-3 to TRBJ2-1; D ambiguous. The CDR3 length is 15 residues. Germline CDR1 is LGHNA and CDR2 is YSLEER. V dropped 0 bases and J dropped 0 bases, with 6 bases sitting between them. DNA of the CDR3: TGCGCCAGCAGCCAAGATCGAGGCTCCTACAATGAGCAGTTCTTC. Translated, it gives CASSQDRGSYNEQFF.

This chain connects TRBV11-2 to TRBJ2-2; D unclear. The germline V gene encodes CDR1 SGHAT and CDR2 FQNNGV. CDR3 length equals 13 residues. V lost 1 base and J lost 5, with 5 bases in between. Written as DNA, the CDR3 is TGTGCCAGCAGCTTAGTGGGAACCGGGGAGCTGTTTTTT. Translated, it gives CASSLVGTGELFF.

The V call is TRBV9, the J call TRBJ2-2; D gene unclear. CDR1 and CDR2 (germline): SGDLS, YYNGEE. Trimming took off 0 bases at V and 4 bases at J, with 4 bases between the two ends. The CDR3 has 13 residues. In DNA, the CDR3 is TGTGCCAGCAGCGTAGAAGTCACCGGGGAGCTGTTTTTT. It encodes CASSVEVTGELFF.